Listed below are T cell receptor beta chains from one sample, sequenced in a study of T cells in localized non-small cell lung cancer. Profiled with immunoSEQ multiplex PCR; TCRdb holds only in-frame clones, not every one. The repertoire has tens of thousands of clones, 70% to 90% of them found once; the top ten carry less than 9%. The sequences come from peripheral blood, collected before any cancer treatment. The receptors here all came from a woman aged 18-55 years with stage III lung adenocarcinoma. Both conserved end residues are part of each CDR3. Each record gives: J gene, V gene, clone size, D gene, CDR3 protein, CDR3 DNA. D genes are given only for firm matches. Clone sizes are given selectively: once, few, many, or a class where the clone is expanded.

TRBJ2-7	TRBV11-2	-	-	CASSSGSYEQYF	TGTGCCAGCAGTTCCGGGTCCTACGAGCAGTACTTC
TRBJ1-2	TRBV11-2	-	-	CASTLGPTNYGYTF	TGTGCCAGCACCCTCGGACCGACAAACTATGGCTACACCTTC
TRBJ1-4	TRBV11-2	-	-	CASSPGTLEKLFF	TGTGCCAGCAGCCCTGGGACACTTGAAAAACTGTTTTTT
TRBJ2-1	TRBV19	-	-	CASSTPGTMDEQFF	TGTGCCAGTAGTACCCCCGGGACGATGGATGAGCAGTTCTTC
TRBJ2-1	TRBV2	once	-	CASSAQNEQFF	TGTGCCAGCAGTGCCCAGAATGAGCAGTTCTTC
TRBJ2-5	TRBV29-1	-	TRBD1	CSSGTGPPGAQYF	TGCAGCTCAGGGACAGGGCCTCCCGGGGCCCAGTACTTC
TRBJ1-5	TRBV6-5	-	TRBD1	CASSQRQGLNQPQHF	TGTGCCAGCAGCCAACGACAGGGATTAAATCAGCCCCAGCATTTT
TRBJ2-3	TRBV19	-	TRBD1	CASSIGTGSDTQYF	TGTGCCAGTAGTATTGGGACAGGGTCAGATACGCAGTATTTT
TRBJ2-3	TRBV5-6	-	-	CASNDGSGYTDTQYF	TGTGCCAGCAACGACGGCTCGGGGTACACAGATACGCAGTATTTT
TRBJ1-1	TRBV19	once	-	CASMNLNTEAFF	TGTGCCAGTATGAACCTGAACACTGAAGCTTTCTTT
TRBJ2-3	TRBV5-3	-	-	CARSLGSRSPTAPSTDTQYF	TGTGCCAGAAGCTTGGGTAGTCGCTCACCGACCGCCCCTAGCACAGATACGCAGTATTTT
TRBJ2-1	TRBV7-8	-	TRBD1	CASSLGSTGSSYNEQFF	TGTGCCAGCAGCTTAGGGTCGACAGGGAGCTCCTACAATGAGCAGTTCTTC
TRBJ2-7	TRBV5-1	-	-	CASNQGLSYEQYF	TGCGCCAGCAATCAGGGTCTGAGCTACGAGCAGTACTTC
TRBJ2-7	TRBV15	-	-	CATSREGASYEQYF	TGTGCCACCAGCAGAGAAGGCGCCTCCTACGAGCAGTACTTC
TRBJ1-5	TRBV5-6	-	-	CASSLIGGANQPQHF	TGTGCCAGCAGCTTGATCGGGGGCGCGAATCAGCCCCAGCATTTT
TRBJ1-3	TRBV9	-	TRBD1	CASSGQGRGNTIYF	TGTGCCAGCAGCGGACAGGGAAGGGGAAACACCATATATTTT
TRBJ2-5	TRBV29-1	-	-	CSVYTQETQYF	TGCAGCGTTTATACTCAAGAGACCCAGTACTTC
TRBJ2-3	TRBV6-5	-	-	CASSYSRGDTQYF	TGTGCCAGCAGTTACTCAAGGGGAGATACGCAGTATTTT
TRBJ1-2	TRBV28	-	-	CASSLSIGGGVYGYTF	TGTGCCAGCAGTCTCTCCATTGGAGGGGGGGTCTATGGCTACACCTTC
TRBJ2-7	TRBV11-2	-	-	CASSTSGTSYEQYF	TGTGCCAGCAGCACCTCCGGGACAAGCTACGAGCAGTACTTC
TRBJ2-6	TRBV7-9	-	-	CASRTEGGDPGANVLTF	TGTGCCAGCAGGACTGAAGGGGGAGATCCTGGGGCCAACGTCCTGACTTTC
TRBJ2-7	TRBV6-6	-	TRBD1	CASRAGQGSYEQYF	TGTGCCAGCAGGGCGGGACAGGGTTCCTACGAGCAGTACTTC
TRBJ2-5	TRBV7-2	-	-	CASSSQRRETQYF	TGTGCCAGCAGCTCCCAGCGGCGGGAGACCCAGTACTTC
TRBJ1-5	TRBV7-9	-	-	CASSPGGGQPQHF	TGTGCCAGCAGCCCCGGGGGTGGGCAGCCCCAGCATTTT
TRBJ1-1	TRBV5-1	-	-	CASSLRLRNTEAFF	TGCGCCAGCAGCTTGCGGCTCAGGAACACTGAAGCTTTCTTT
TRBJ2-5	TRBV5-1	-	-	CASSSSRETQYF	TGCGCCAGCAGCTCCTCTCGGGAGACCCAGTACTTC
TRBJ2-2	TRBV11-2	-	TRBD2	CASSFLGGASGELFF	TGTGCCAGCAGCTTCCTCGGGGGGGCCTCCGGGGAGCTGTTTTTT
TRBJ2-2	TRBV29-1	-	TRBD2	CSVELAGSNTGELFF	TGCAGCGTTGAACTAGCGGGGTCGAACACCGGGGAGCTGTTTTTT
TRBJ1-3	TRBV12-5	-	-	CASGKGGNTIYF	TGTGCTAGTGGTAAAGGGGGAAACACCATATATTTT
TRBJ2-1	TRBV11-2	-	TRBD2	CASSPSITIAGGSYNEQFF	TGTGCCAGCAGCCCATCAATAACAATAGCGGGGGGCTCCTACAATGAGCAGTTCTTC
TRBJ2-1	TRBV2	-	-	CASIPGPNPYNEQFF	TGTGCCAGCATCCCGGGACCGAATCCCTACAATGAGCAGTTCTTC
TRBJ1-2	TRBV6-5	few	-	CASSYWRGRLGYTF	TGTGCCAGCAGTTATTGGCGGGGGCGCCTGGGCTACACCTTC
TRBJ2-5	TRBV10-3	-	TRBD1	CAINGQGGLRETQYF	TGTGCCATAAACGGACAGGGCGGGCTTAGGGAGACCCAGTACTTC
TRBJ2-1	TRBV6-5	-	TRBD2	CASSSRLAGAGYEQFF	TGTGCCAGCAGTTCCCGACTAGCGGGGGCCGGGTATGAGCAGTTCTTC
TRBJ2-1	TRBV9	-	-	CASSVVDGGQYNEQFF	TGTGCCAGCAGCGTAGTAGACGGGGGTCAATACAATGAGCAGTTCTTC
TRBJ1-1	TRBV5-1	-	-	CASSLVRGNTEAFF	TGCGCCAGCAGCTTGGTCCGGGGGAACACTGAAGCTTTCTTT
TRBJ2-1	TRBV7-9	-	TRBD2	CASSLRLATYNEQFF	TGTGCCAGCAGCTTAAGACTAGCGACCTACAATGAGCAGTTCTTC
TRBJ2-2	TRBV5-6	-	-	CASSWGVTYSTGELFF	TGTGCCAGCAGCTGGGGCGTAACCTATTCCACCGGGGAGCTGTTTTTT
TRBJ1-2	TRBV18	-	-	CASSPNEGWSGYTF	TGTGCCAGCTCCCCCAATGAGGGATGGAGTGGCTACACCTTC
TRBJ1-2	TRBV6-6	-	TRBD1	CASQGESRSGYTF	TGTGCCAGCCAGGGGGAGTCGCGCTCCGGCTACACCTTC
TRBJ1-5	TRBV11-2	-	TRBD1	CASSLDRGNQPQHF	TGTGCCAGCAGCTTGGACAGGGGCAATCAGCCCCAGCATTTT
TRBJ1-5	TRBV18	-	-	CASSTDGSNQPQHF	TGTGCCAGCTCGACGGACGGGAGTAATCAGCCCCAGCATTTT
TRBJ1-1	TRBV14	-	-	CASSQDPRGYTEAFF	TGTGCCAGCAGCCAAGATCCGCGGGGATACACTGAAGCTTTCTTT
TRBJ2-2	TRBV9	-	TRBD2	CASSYSGGLTGELFF	TGTGCCAGCAGCTACTCGGGGGGGCTCACCGGGGAGCTGTTTTTT
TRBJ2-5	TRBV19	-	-	CASRTAEVETQYF	TGTGCCAGTAGGACGGCCGAGGTAGAGACCCAGTACTTC
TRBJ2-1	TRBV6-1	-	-	CASSPPGEQFF	TGTGCCAGCAGTCCGCCAGGTGAGCAGTTCTTC
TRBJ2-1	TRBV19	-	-	CASSIPRSSRNEQFF	TGTGCCAGTAGTATTCCCCGATCTAGTCGGAATGAGCAGTTCTTC
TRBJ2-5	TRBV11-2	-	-	CASSYRGQQKETQYF	TGTGCCAGCAGCTACCGGGGCCAGCAGAAAGAGACCCAGTACTTC
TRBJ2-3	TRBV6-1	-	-	CASSTSPATDTQYF	TGTGCCAGCAGCACTAGCCCTGCCACAGATACGCAGTATTTT
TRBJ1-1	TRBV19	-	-	CASGGIEAFF	TGTGCTTCTGGAGGGATTGAAGCTTTCTTT
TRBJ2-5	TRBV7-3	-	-	CASSSGETQYF	TGTGCCAGCAGTTCGGGGGAGACCCAGTACTTC